This entry concerns a single T cell receptor (beta chain). Its antigen is unidentified. Each CDR3 protein is one row after TCRdb ran MiXCR on the 5' RACE reads. Of roughly 260,000 distinct CDR3 sequences detected, over 15% appear once; the ten largest clones hold 3.5%. The data were obtained in a study of T-cell memory formation after mild COVID-19. Broader study findings: Contracting clones localized mainly to CM and EM when CD4+ and mainly to EMRA when CD8+. Several responding clones turned up in pre-infection memory, indicating that cross-reactive memory may have taken part.

From germline, CDR1 is MGHRA and CDR2 YSYEKL. The CDR3 sequence is 15 residues long. The V gene lost 1 base and the J gene lost 16 bases, with 23 bases spanning the gap. V usage is TRBV4-1 and J usage is TRBJ2-4, with D perhaps matching TRBD2 (5 bases). This receptor was obtained from a young man who had mild COVID-19 (a few samples of this study predate the infection). Cell type and time point are not known. Sequencing used PBMCs or a T cell subset sorted from them (not recorded which). The DNA of the CDR3 is TGCGCCAGCAGCCAAGGAAACTTACTAGACACCTCTCAATACTTC. It yields the protein CASSQGNLLDTSQYF.